This TCR beta chain was sequenced for a study of lung T cells in sarcoidosis with Löfgren's syndrome. TCRdb re-derived calls from the reads in MiXCR, one entry per CDR3 protein. The data contain tens of thousands of distinct CDR3 sequences, roughly 20% of them singletons. The CDR3 consists of 15 residues. Losses at the gene ends were 5 bases for V and 2 bases for J; bases not matched to a gene: 4. The germline gives CDR1 SGHTA, CDR2 FQGNSA. General study points: Sarcoidosis antigen recognition was only suggested, antigen unidentified. Shared TRAV12-1 and TRBV2 CDR3 motifs across Löfgren's syndrome patients reportedly suggested public CD4+ TCRs. TRAV12-1 and TRBV2 were reportedly most expanded in Löfgren's patients.

Points on this clonotype: Its target is unknown.

The sequenced sample consisted of CD4+ T cells from PBMCs. J is TRBJ2-2 and V is TRBV7-2; 8 nucleotides match TRBD1. This TCR derives from a human donor with sarcoidosis (Löfgren's syndrome or another form), or a control subject (not recorded which). CDR3 residues: CASSTGTGNTGELFF. The CDR3 bases are TGTGCCAGCAGCACCGGGACAGGAAACACCGGGGAGCTGTTTTTT.